This is a list of T cell receptor beta chains from one sample in a study of vaccination effects on CD4 cells after COVID-19. Which antigens these TCRs recognize remains unknown. The data were produced by immunoSEQ multiplex PCR, yet TCRdb's version contains in-frame clones alone and is incomplete. The sample lists some 14,000 clones, around 73% occurring once. Sequencing used CD4+ T cells from PBMCs cultured with HCoV-NL63 spike peptides, obtained after COVID-19 vaccination. The receptors here all came from a human donor who had a prior SARS-CoV-2 infection. CDR3s include the opening cysteine and the closing phenylalanine or tryptophan. A D gene is named only where the DNA matches it firmly. Size is omitted from some rows. Given values are once, few, many or a class for expanded clones.

V gene: TRBV25-1; J gene: TRBJ2-7; clone size: NA; D gene: NA; CDR3 protein: CASSEHSSLGYEQYF; CDR3 DNA: TGTGCCAGCAGTGAACACTCTTCACTGGGCTACGAGCAGTACTTC
V gene: TRBV5-8; J gene: TRBJ1-2; clone size: NA; D gene: NA; CDR3 protein: CASSFDVRSYGYTF; CDR3 DNA: TGTGCCAGCAGCTTCGACGTCAGAAGCTATGGCTACACCTTC
V gene: TRBV10-3; J gene: TRBJ2-7; clone size: NA; D gene: NA; CDR3 protein: CAISESRYEQYF; CDR3 DNA: TGTGCCATCAGTGAGTCCCGATACGAGCAGTACTTC
V gene: TRBV27; J gene: TRBJ1-2; clone size: NA; D gene: NA; CDR3 protein: CASRRTPLSRRLDGYTF; CDR3 DNA: TGTGCCAGCAGACGAACCCCCTTATCGAGAAGGCTTGATGGCTACACCTTC
V gene: TRBV9; J gene: TRBJ1-4; clone size: NA; D gene: NA; CDR3 protein: CASSGEINEKLFF; CDR3 DNA: TGTGCCAGCAGCGGAGAGATTAATGAAAAACTGTTTTTT
V gene: TRBV2; J gene: TRBJ2-7; clone size: NA; D gene: TRBD2; CDR3 protein: CASRQASGGAYEQYF; CDR3 DNA: TGTGCCAGCAGGCAAGCTAGCGGGGGGGCCTACGAGCAGTACTTC
V gene: TRBV4-2; J gene: TRBJ1-5; clone size: few; D gene: TRBD1; CDR3 protein: CASSQDWDRVHQPQHF; CDR3 DNA: TGTGCCAGCAGCCAAGATTGGGACAGGGTCCATCAGCCCCAGCATTTT
V gene: TRBV18; J gene: TRBJ2-1; clone size: NA; D gene: NA; CDR3 protein: CASSQGGNNEQFF; CDR3 DNA: TGTGCCAGCTCACAGGGTGGGAACAATGAGCAGTTCTTC
V gene: TRBV13; J gene: TRBJ2-7; clone size: NA; D gene: NA; CDR3 protein: CASIKAGTYEQYF; CDR3 DNA: TGTGCCAGCATCAAGGCTGGGACTTACGAGCAGTACTTC
V gene: TRBV2; J gene: TRBJ2-2; clone size: NA; D gene: NA; CDR3 protein: CASGRTGNTGELFF; CDR3 DNA: TGTGCCAGCGGCCGGACTGGGAACACCGGGGAGCTGTTTTTT
V gene: TRBV7-8; J gene: TRBJ2-1; clone size: NA; D gene: TRBD2; CDR3 protein: CASSLLPGLGVEQFF; CDR3 DNA: TGTGCCAGCAGCTTACTCCCCGGACTAGGGGTTGAGCAGTTCTTC
V gene: TRBV9; J gene: TRBJ2-3; clone size: few; D gene: NA; CDR3 protein: CASSDRRDYTDTQYF; CDR3 DNA: TGTGCCAGCAGCGACCGGAGAGACTACACAGATACGCAGTATTTT
V gene: TRBV11-2; J gene: TRBJ2-2; clone size: NA; D gene: NA; CDR3 protein: CASSKINVGNTGELFF; CDR3 DNA: TGTGCCAGCAGTAAAATTAATGTGGGGAACACCGGGGAGCTGTTTTTT
V gene: TRBV4-2; J gene: TRBJ2-2; clone size: NA; D gene: NA; CDR3 protein: CASSQDRIGELFF; CDR3 DNA: TGTGCCAGCAGCCAAGATAGGATCGGAGAGCTGTTTTTT
V gene: TRBV10-2; J gene: TRBJ2-1; clone size: few; D gene: TRBD2; CDR3 protein: CASRELAGSYNEQFF; CDR3 DNA: TGCGCCAGCCGAGAACTAGCGGGCTCCTACAATGAGCAGTTCTTC
V gene: TRBV7-2; J gene: TRBJ2-1; clone size: once; D gene: NA; CDR3 protein: CASSLGFIREQFF; CDR3 DNA: TGTGCCAGCAGCTTAGGGTTCATAAGAGAGCAGTTCTTC
V gene: TRBV9; J gene: TRBJ2-7; clone size: NA; D gene: TRBD1; CDR3 protein: CASSPKTGTVETYEQYF; CDR3 DNA: TGTGCCAGCAGCCCTAAGACCGGGACAGTTGAAACCTACGAGCAGTACTTC
V gene: TRBV6-5; J gene: TRBJ2-5; clone size: NA; D gene: NA; CDR3 protein: CASSYGRLQETQYF; CDR3 DNA: TGTGCCAGCAGTTACGGGCGCCTACAAGAGACCCAGTACTTC
V gene: TRBV30; J gene: TRBJ1-3; clone size: NA; D gene: NA; CDR3 protein: CAWRYLSSGNTIYF; CDR3 DNA: TGTGCCTGGAGGTACTTAAGCTCTGGAAACACCATATATTTT
V gene: TRBV3-1/TRBV3-2; J gene: TRBJ1-2; clone size: NA; D gene: NA; CDR3 protein: CASSPRTDRYGYTF; CDR3 DNA: TGTGCCAGCAGCCCGCGGACGGATCGGTATGGCTACACCTTC
V gene: TRBV30; J gene: TRBJ2-1; clone size: NA; D gene: TRBD1; CDR3 protein: CAWSVWTGNEQFF; CDR3 DNA: TGTGCCTGGAGTGTATGGACAGGGAATGAGCAGTTCTTC
V gene: TRBV6-2/TRBV6-3; J gene: TRBJ2-5; clone size: few; D gene: NA; CDR3 protein: CASSDPRTWAKTQYF; CDR3 DNA: TGTGCCAGCAGTGATCCTAGGACTTGGGCGAAGACCCAGTACTTC
V gene: TRBV30; J gene: TRBJ2-7; clone size: few; D gene: NA; CDR3 protein: CAWSVTGREVYEQYF; CDR3 DNA: TGTGCCTGGAGTGTGACAGGGCGGGAGGTCTACGAGCAGTACTTC
V gene: TRBV21-1; J gene: TRBJ2-7; clone size: NA; D gene: NA; CDR3 protein: CASSDGSEGLYEQYF; CDR3 DNA: TGTGCCAGCAGCGACGGGTCGGAAGGGCTTTACGAGCAGTACTTC
V gene: TRBV7-9; J gene: TRBJ2-7; clone size: NA; D gene: NA; CDR3 protein: CASSLSGYEQYF; CDR3 DNA: TGTGCCAGCAGCTTATCAGGGTACGAGCAGTACTTC
V gene: TRBV7-7; J gene: TRBJ2-7; clone size: few; D gene: NA; CDR3 protein: CASSLGAGPDYEQYF; CDR3 DNA: TGTGCTAGCAGCTTAGGGGCGGGACCCGACTACGAGCAGTACTTC
V gene: TRBV5-8; J gene: TRBJ2-5; clone size: once; D gene: NA; CDR3 protein: CASSLVGVRETQYF; CDR3 DNA: TGTGCCAGCAGCTTGGTTGGGGTGCGAGAGACCCAGTACTTC
V gene: TRBV7-9; J gene: TRBJ2-1; clone size: NA; D gene: NA; CDR3 protein: CASSSTGDNEQFF; CDR3 DNA: TGTGCCAGCAGCTCGACCGGGGACAATGAGCAGTTCTTC
V gene: TRBV23-1; J gene: TRBJ1-6; clone size: NA; D gene: TRBD1; CDR3 protein: CASSQSDRGSSWSYNSPLHF; CDR3 DNA: TGCGCCAGCAGTCAATCTGACAGGGGTTCGTCTTGGTCCTATAATTCACCCCTCCACTTT
V gene: TRBV9; J gene: TRBJ1-5; clone size: NA; D gene: NA; CDR3 protein: CASSVDRASNQPQHF; CDR3 DNA: TGTGCCAGCAGCGTAGACAGGGCTAGCAATCAGCCCCAGCATTTT
V gene: TRBV14; J gene: TRBJ2-1; clone size: NA; D gene: TRBD2; CDR3 protein: CASSQDSPSGSRSYNEQFF; CDR3 DNA: TGTGCCAGCAGCCAAGATAGCCCTAGCGGGAGTAGGTCCTACAATGAGCAGTTCTTC
V gene: TRBV12-2; J gene: TRBJ2-7; clone size: few; D gene: NA; CDR3 protein: CASRLGAPGGYEQYF; CDR3 DNA: TGTGCAAGTCGCTTGGGAGCCCCCGGTGGTTACGAGCAGTACTTC
V gene: TRBV5-8; J gene: TRBJ2-5; clone size: once; D gene: TRBD2; CDR3 protein: CASRASGLETQYF; CDR3 DNA: TGTGCCAGCAGGGCTAGCGGACTTGAGACCCAGTACTTC
V gene: TRBV30; J gene: TRBJ2-7; clone size: few; D gene: TRBD1; CDR3 protein: CALGQGERQYF; CDR3 DNA: TGTGCCTTGGGACAGGGGGAGAGGCAGTACTTC
V gene: TRBV7-2; J gene: TRBJ2-1; clone size: once; D gene: TRBD2; CDR3 protein: CASSLFLTSGRNEQFF; CDR3 DNA: TGTGCCAGCAGCTTATTTCTGACTAGCGGGAGAAATGAGCAGTTCTTC
V gene: TRBV6-2/TRBV6-3; J gene: TRBJ2-2; clone size: NA; D gene: TRBD2; CDR3 protein: CASSYSSSGSRPNTGELFF; CDR3 DNA: TGTGCCAGCAGTTACTCGTCTAGCGGGAGCCGTCCAAACACCGGGGAGCTGTTTTTT
V gene: TRBV6-6; J gene: TRBJ1-1; clone size: NA; D gene: NA; CDR3 protein: CASSFPTGTDSKGFF; CDR3 DNA: TGTGCCAGCAGTTTCCCCACAGGAACGGATAGCAAAGGTTTCTTT
V gene: TRBV9; J gene: TRBJ2-3; clone size: NA; D gene: NA; CDR3 protein: CASSPRFGTSTDTQYF; CDR3 DNA: TGTGCCAGCAGCCCCCGGTTCGGGACTAGCACAGATACGCAGTATTTT
V gene: TRBV29-1; J gene: TRBJ2-1; clone size: NA; D gene: NA; CDR3 protein: CSTGRAIYNEQFF; CDR3 DNA: TGCAGCACCGGGCGGGCGATATACAATGAGCAGTTCTTC
V gene: TRBV7-3; J gene: TRBJ1-5; clone size: NA; D gene: NA; CDR3 protein: CASSLKPPPGQPQHF; CDR3 DNA: TGTGCCAGCAGCTTAAAACCACCACCGGGGCAGCCCCAGCATTTT
V gene: TRBV5-1; J gene: TRBJ1-4; clone size: NA; D gene: NA; CDR3 protein: CASSLVAAVNEKLFF; CDR3 DNA: TGCGCCAGCAGCTTAGTGGCAGCCGTTAATGAAAAACTGTTTTTT
V gene: TRBV5-1; J gene: TRBJ1-2; clone size: few; D gene: TRBD1; CDR3 protein: CASSPQTGDGYTF; CDR3 DNA: TGCGCCAGCAGCCCCCAGACAGGGGATGGCTACACCTTC